The 26 T cell receptor beta chains reported below all come from one sample, sequenced in a study of blood T cell repertoires in COVID-19. The repertoire was sequenced with immunoSEQ multiplex PCR; TCRdb's copy has only in-frame clones and lacks some. The sample shows fewer than 500,000 clones, approximately 92% of them seen only once. The specimen was PBMCs or T cells enriched from blood (not recorded which). The source is a man younger than 45 who had recovered from COVID-19.

The J gene is TRBJ1-5, the V gene TRBV30; possibly TRBD1 for D (6 bases). The CDR3 contains 14 residues. The V gene's germline CDR1 is GTSNPN and CDR2 SVGIG (reference sequence). V gave up 5 bases and J gave up 2 bases, with 13 bases separating them. CDR3 DNA: TGTGCCTGGGGCCCACAGGGCGGCAATCAGCCCCAGCATTTT. It is translated as CAWGPQGGNQPQHF.

The rearrangement joins TRBV5-1 to TRBJ2-2; no clear D. The length of the CDR3 is 14 residues. The V and J ends lost 3 bases and 1 base respectively, with 7 bases between them. Germline CDR1 is SGHRS and CDR2 is YFSETQ. CDR3 in DNA: TGCGCCAGCAGCTCTCAGTTGAACACCGGGGAGCTGTTTTTT. Translation gives CASSSQLNTGELFF.

The chain uses TRBV7-2 and TRBJ2-3, with no clear D. Between the trimmed V and J ends, which lost 1 base and 2 bases, there was a span of 4 bases. Germline CDR1 and CDR2: SGHTA and FQGNSA. The length of the CDR3 is 13 residues. The CDR3 spells CASSLDYTDTQYF. CDR3 coding DNA: TGTGCCAGCAGCTTAGACTACACAGATACGCAGTATTTT.

The chain combines TRBV12-5 with TRBJ2-6; D is undetermined. CDR1 and CDR2 from the germline V gene are LGHNT and FRNRAP. Trimming left V 5 bases short and J 0 bases short, with 5 bases between. CDR3 length: 14 amino acids. The CDR3 is CASGRGSGANVLTF. CDR3 nucleotides: TGTGCTAGTGGTCGAGGCTCTGGGGCCAACGTCCTGACTTTC. The entire variable domain, with the rest obtained from reference TRBV12-5 and TRBJ2-6, is as follows: DARVTQTPRHKVTEMGQEVTMRCQPILGHNTVFWYRQTMMQGLELLAYFRNRAPLDDSGMPKDRFSAEMPDATLATLKIQPSEPRDSAVYFCASGRGSGANVLTFGAGSRLTVL.

The CDR3 DNA reads TGTGCCATCCTATCGGCGGGGAACACTGAAGCTTTCTTT. Protein sequence: CAILSAGNTEAFF. This chain joins TRBV7-9 and TRBJ1-1, with unresolved D. The germline V gene has CDR1 SEHNR and CDR2 FQNEAQ (reference sequence). The length of the CDR3 is 13 residues. V dropped 10 bases and J dropped 1 base, with 13 bases sitting between them.

This chain uses TRBV3-1 (or the pseudogene TRBV3-2) with TRBJ2-1; D might be TRBD2 (6 bases). The CDR3 has 16 amino acids. V dropped 4 bases and J dropped 7 bases, with 20 bases sitting between them. Germline CDR1 LGHDT, CDR2 YNNKEL (reference sequence). The CDR3 bases are TGTGCCAGCAGCCGGGGTTGGGGGAGGACTCAGAATGAGCAGTTCTTC. Translating gives CASSRGWGRTQNEQFF.

The chain carries TRBV27 and TRBJ2-1; 8 positions agree with TRBD2. Germline CDR1 is MNHEY and CDR2 is SMNVEV (reference sequence). Unmatched junction bases numbered 5, after V lost 0 bases and J lost 7 bases. This CDR3 contains 15 residues. This CDR3 reads CASSLSPGGGNEQFF. For the CDR3, the DNA is TGTGCCAGCAGTTTATCCCCCGGGGGGGGGAATGAGCAGTTCTTC.

The chain combines TRBV3-1 (or the pseudogene TRBV3-2) with TRBJ1-2; 9 bases line up with TRBD1. Germline CDR1 reads LGHDT; CDR2 reads YNNKEL (reference sequence). The CDR3 is made up of 16 amino acids. The V gene end was trimmed by 1 base and the J gene end by 8 bases; junction bases not matched to a gene: 11. The CDR3 coding sequence is TGTGCCAGCAGCCAAGTTCGGACAGGGGCGGGACACGGCTACACCTTC. This encodes CASSQVRTGAGHGYTF.

The chain combines TRBV30 with TRBJ2-2; possible D gene TRBD2, 5 bases. The CDR3 has 14 residues. Trimming removed 3 bases at V and 8 bases at J, with 16 bases between. CDR1 GTSNPN and CDR2 SVGIG come from the germline V gene (reference sequence). The DNA of the CDR3 is TGTGCCTGGAGCCCCTTCCACGGGAAAGGGGAGCTGTTTTTT. The encoded protein is CAWSPFHGKGELFF.

The DNA for the CDR3 is TGTGCCAGTAGTATCGCAACAGATAACTATGGCTACACCTTC. Translated, it gives CASSIATDNYGYTF. The gene calls are TRBV19 and TRBJ1-2; D not resolved. CDR1 is LNHDA and CDR2 is SQIVND in the germline V gene (reference sequence). Trimming took off 3 bases at V and 1 base at J, with 9 bases between the two ends. This CDR3 has 14 amino acids.

The V call is TRBV7-3, the J call TRBJ2-2, with D maybe TRBD1 (5 bases). The CDR3 totals 12 residues. V was trimmed by 5 bases and J by 8 bases, leaving 9 bases between them. The germline CDR1 and CDR2 sequences are SGHTA and FQGTGA. The CDR3 region has the DNA TGTGCCAGCAGCCAGACAGCGGGGGAGCTGTTTTTT. It specifies CASSQTAGELFF.

The chain combines TRBV29-1 with TRBJ2-1; tentatively, D is TRBD2 (5 bases). The CDR3 runs 14 residues. Trimming pared 5 bases from V and 3 bases from J, leaving 14 bases between. CDR1 is SQVTM and CDR2 is ANQGSEA in the germline V gene. The CDR3, as DNA: TGCAGCGTTCTGAGCGGTGGATACTACAATGAGCAGTTCTTC. This encodes CSVLSGGYYNEQFF.

J is TRBJ2-7 and V is TRBV27; 12 nucleotides agree with TRBD2. The V segment lost 5 bases and the J segment 2 bases; nucleotides outside the gene matches: 10. Germline V lookup: CDR1 MNHEY, CDR2 SMNVEV (reference sequence). This CDR3 contains 17 residues. The CDR3 nucleotides read TGTGCCAGCAGTCTCATCCCCGGACTAGCGGGACCCTACGAGCAGTACTTC. It translates to CASSLIPGLAGPYEQYF.

The genes are TRBV27 and TRBJ2-2; perhaps TRBD1 as D (6 bases). Germline lookup yields CDR1 MNHEY and CDR2 SMNVEV (reference sequence). Trimming shortened V by 5 bases and J by 5 bases, and 9 bases separated the two germline ends. The CDR3 has 13 amino acids. The CDR3 is CASSHQGTGELFF. In DNA, the CDR3 is TGTGCCAGCAGTCACCAGGGGACCGGGGAGCTGTTTTTT.

This clone has only a few counts. The chain uses TRBV3-1 (or the pseudogene TRBV3-2) and TRBJ2-7, with TRBD1 as a possible D gene (5 bases). The CDR3 extends over 14 amino acids. The V end lost 0 bases, the J end lost 3 bases, and 9 bases lay between the germline ends. From germline, CDR1 is LGHDT and CDR2 YNNKEL (reference sequence). The CDR3 is CASSQEQAYYEQYF. The DNA for the CDR3 is TGTGCCAGCAGCCAAGAACAGGCCTACTACGAGCAGTACTTC.

This chain uses TRBV7-2 with TRBJ2-1, with TRBD2 identical over 10 bases. V trimming: 3 bases; J trimming: 15 bases; junction bases outside the gene matches: 8. This CDR3 has 13 amino acids. From germline, CDR1 is SGHTA and CDR2 FQGNSA. CDR3 DNA sequence: TGTGCCAGCAGCTTGGAGAGCGGGAGGGCGCCGTTCTTC. This gives the protein CASSLESGRAPFF.

This clone occurred once. This chain links TRBV5-5 with TRBJ2-3, with 8 bases aligning to TRBD1. The V gene's germline CDR1 is SGHKS and CDR2 YYEKEE (reference sequence). Trimming took 4 bases from V and 4 from J; bases not matched to a gene: 2. The CDR3 extends over 13 amino acids. As DNA, the CDR3 is TGTGCCAGCAGCCTACAGGGGGCAGATACGCAGTATTTT. Its translation is CASSLQGADTQYF.

Here the CDR3 DNA reads TGTGCCAGCAGTCCCCTCTACGAGCAGTACTTC. It translates to CASSPLYEQYF. The J gene is TRBJ2-7, the V gene TRBV6-2 or TRBV6-3; D is uncertain. The V end was cut by 5 bases, the J end by 3 bases, with 5 bases between. The CDR3 has 11 amino acids. Germline CDR1 is MNHEY and CDR2 is SVGEGT.

This sequence joins TRBV19 and TRBJ1-5; 9 positions agree with TRBD1. V shed 4 bases, J shed 0 bases, and the junction held 1 base outside the gene matches. The CDR3 length is 15 residues. Germline CDR1 and CDR2: LNHDA and SQIVND (reference sequence). This CDR3 is CASSKTGGSNQPQHF. As DNA, the CDR3 is TGTGCCAGTAGTAAGACAGGGGGTAGCAATCAGCCCCAGCATTTT. Filled out from reference TRBV19 and TRBJ1-5, the complete variable domain reads DGGITQSPKYLFRKEGQNVTLSCEQNLNHDAMYWYRQDPGQGLRLIYYSQIVNDFQKGDIAEGYSVSREKKESFPLTVTSAQKNPTAFYLCASSKTGGSNQPQHFGDGTRLSIL.

The chain couples TRBV6-6 to TRBJ2-1; 14 nucleotides align to TRBD2. This CDR3 has 17 amino acids. Germline CDR1 reads MNHNY; CDR2 reads SVGAGI (reference sequence). V shed 5 bases and J 7 bases; nucleotides not matched to a gene: 10. Written as DNA, the CDR3 is TGTGCCAGCAGTCTAGGGACTAGCGGGGGTCTTAGGAATGAGCAGTTCTTC. It specifies CASSLGTSGGLRNEQFF.

The chain uses TRBV6-1 and TRBJ1-6, with D perhaps matching TRBD1 (5 bases). Per the germline V gene, CDR1 is MNHNS and CDR2 is SASEGT. The CDR3 has 15 amino acids. The V and J ends lost 6 bases and 7 bases respectively, with 16 bases between them. The CDR3 sequence: CASRHPGGGNSPLHF. Here the CDR3 DNA reads TGTGCCAGCAGGCACCCCGGGGGAGGCAATTCACCCCTCCACTTT.

The chain recombines TRBV19 with TRBJ1-6; D ambiguous. Germline V gene lookup returns CDR1 LNHDA and CDR2 SQIVND (reference sequence). This CDR3 has 14 amino acids. V gave up 0 bases and J gave up 7 bases, with 7 bases separating them. The CDR3 is CASSIEQNNSPLHF. Here the CDR3 DNA reads TGTGCCAGTAGTATAGAGCAGAACAATTCACCCCTCCACTTT.

The rearrangement links TRBV5-1 to TRBJ1-4; 8 bases agree with TRBD1. Losses at the gene ends were 4 bases for V and 6 bases for J; bases not matched to a gene: 14. CDR1 and CDR2 from the germline V gene are SGHRS and YFSETQ. The CDR3 loop spans 17 amino acids. The CDR3 protein is CASSPRGPGQGDEKLFF. Written as DNA, the CDR3 is TGCGCCAGCAGCCCTAGAGGTCCCGGACAGGGAGATGAAAAACTGTTTTTT.

The gene calls are TRBV7-9 and TRBJ2-6; possibly TRBD1 for D (5 bases). Per germline, CDR1 SEHNR and CDR2 FQNEAQ (reference sequence). The CDR3 sequence is 18 residues long. Trimming shortened V by 1 base and J by 4 bases, and 17 bases separated the two germline ends. Here the CDR3 DNA reads TGTGCCAGCAGCTTAGTGGCCTGGGGCTTGCGCGGGGCCAACGTCCTGACTTTC. Translation gives CASSLVAWGLRGANVLTF.

J is TRBJ1-4 and V is TRBV3-1 (or the pseudogene TRBV3-2); D ambiguous. Trimming took 1 base from V and 1 from J, leaving 10 bases between them. CDR1 is LGHDT, CDR2 YNNKEL, per germline (reference sequence). The CDR3 is 16 residues long. CDR3 region: CASSQVGGGTNEKLFF. CDR3 coding DNA: TGTGCCAGCAGCCAAGTAGGAGGCGGAACTAATGAAAAACTGTTTTTT.

The chain carries TRBV7-9 and TRBJ2-3; TRBD2 aligns across 11 bases. J was trimmed by 3 bases and V by 3 bases; bases with no gene match: 5. The CDR3 runs to 16 residues. CDR1 and CDR2 from the germline V gene are SEHNR and FQNEAQ (reference sequence). DNA for the CDR3: TGTGCCAGCAGCTTCCCGACTAGCGGGGCGACAGATACGCAGTATTTT. Translation: CASSFPTSGATDTQYF.